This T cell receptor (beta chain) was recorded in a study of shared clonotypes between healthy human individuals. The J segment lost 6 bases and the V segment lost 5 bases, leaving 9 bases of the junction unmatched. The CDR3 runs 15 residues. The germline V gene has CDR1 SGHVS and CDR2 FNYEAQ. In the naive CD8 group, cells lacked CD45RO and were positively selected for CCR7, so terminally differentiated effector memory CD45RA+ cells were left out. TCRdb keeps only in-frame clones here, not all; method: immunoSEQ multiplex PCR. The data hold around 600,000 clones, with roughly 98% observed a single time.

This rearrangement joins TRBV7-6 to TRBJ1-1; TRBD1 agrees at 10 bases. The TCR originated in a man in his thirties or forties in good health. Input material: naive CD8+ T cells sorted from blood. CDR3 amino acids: CASSVGTGVFSEAFF. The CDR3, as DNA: TGTGCCAGCAGCGTTGGGACAGGGGTCTTTTCTGAAGCTTTCTTT.